These T cell receptor beta chains were read from a single sample in a study of Ad26.COV2.S vaccination and SARS-CoV-2 variants. The data were produced by immunoSEQ multiplex PCR, yet TCRdb's version contains in-frame clones alone and is incomplete. The repertoire includes about 480,000 clones, 70% to 90% of them detected once, and 10% to 15% sits in the top ten. Specimen: peripheral blood, collected in a trial of Ad26.COV2.S vaccine versus placebo. All receptors derive from a person aged 18-60 years who received the Ad26.COV2.S COVID-19 vaccine or a placebo. Both conserved end residues are part of each CDR3. The D gene is left open where the match is weak. Expanded clones are given a class, and other clones once, few, many or no size at all.

abundance	v_gene	j_gene	d_gene	CDR3nt	CDR3aa
once	TRBV5-1	TRBJ2-1	TRBD1	TGCGCCAGCAGCTTGGACAGGGGGCCTGACAATGAGCAGTTCTTC	CASSLDRGPDNEQFF
-	TRBV9	TRBJ2-1	-	TGTGCCAGCAGCCAGGGTTGGAACAATGAGCAGTTCTTC	CASSQGWNNEQFF
-	TRBV24-1	TRBJ2-5	-	TGTGCCACCAGTGATTCATACAGCGTTTCCCAAGAGACCCAGTACTTC	CATSDSYSVSQETQYF
-	TRBV29-1	TRBJ1-2	TRBD1	TGCAGCGTCGGACAGGGTTTGAGAGGCTACACCTTC	CSVGQGLRGYTF
-	TRBV9	TRBJ2-1	-	TGTGCCAGCAGCGTAGCCGCCGTAAGTCTAGGGCACAATGAGCAGTTCTTC	CASSVAAVSLGHNEQFF
-	TRBV7-2	TRBJ2-2	-	TGTGCCAGCAAACTTTATAGGGGTCTAGGAACCGGGGAGCTGTTTTTT	CASKLYRGLGTGELFF
-	TRBV6-2/TRBV6-3	TRBJ1-5	-	TGTGCCAGCAGTTACGAGGTTGGGGGGCCTGACAGACTCAATCAGCCCCAGCATTTT	CASSYEVGGPDRLNQPQHF
-	TRBV7-6	TRBJ2-2	TRBD2	TGTGCCAGCAGCTTGGTGAGAGCGGGAACCGGGGAGCTGTTTTTT	CASSLVRAGTGELFF
-	TRBV3-1/TRBV3-2	TRBJ1-5	TRBD1	TGTGCCAGCATCCCAGACAGGGGACGTCCATTAGGGGGTCAGCCCCAGCATTTT	CASIPDRGRPLGGQPQHF
-	TRBV6-5	TRBJ1-5	-	TGTGCCAGCAGTACAGGGTCTCGACAGCCCCAGCATTTT	CASSTGSRQPQHF
few	TRBV6-4	TRBJ2-1	-	TGTGCCTCAGCGGAGGGGACATATAGCAATGAGCAGTTCTTC	CASAEGTYSNEQFF
-	TRBV28	TRBJ1-4	-	TGTGCCAGCAGTTTGATCGGAGAGGAGGGTGAAAAACTGTTTTTT	CASSLIGEEGEKLFF
-	TRBV18	TRBJ2-2	-	TGTGCCAGCTCACCACCTAAGTACACCGGGGAGCTGTTTTTT	CASSPPKYTGELFF
few	TRBV30	TRBJ1-2	-	TGTGCCTGGAGTGTCAAGGCACAGGGAAGGATTCGTGGCTACACCTTC	CAWSVKAQGRIRGYTF
once	TRBV18	TRBJ1-4	-	TGTGCCAGCTCACCAGGGGGTGAAAAACTGTTTTTT	CASSPGGEKLFF
once	TRBV4-3	TRBJ2-3	-	TGCGCCAGCAGCCAAGGGTCCCACACAGATACGCAGTATTTT	CASSQGSHTDTQYF
-	TRBV7-3	TRBJ2-2	TRBD1	TGTGCCAGCAGCTTAGACAGGGCTGCCGGGGAGCTGTTTTTT	CASSLDRAAGELFF
-	TRBV5-1	TRBJ1-4	-	TGCGCCAGCAGCACCGTCGGAAGGCGGGTAGGACTGTTTTTT	CASSTVGRRVGLFF
-	TRBV7-8	TRBJ2-1	TRBD2	TGTGCCAGCAGCTTAGGGGAGGGGAGAATGTACAATGAGCAGTTCTTC	CASSLGEGRMYNEQFF
-	TRBV5-1	TRBJ2-5	-	TGCGCCAGCTCCCGTTCGGACCAAGAGACCCAGTACTTC	CASSRSDQETQYF
-	TRBV19	TRBJ2-3	-	TGTGCCAGTGATACCGGGGCCCGAGGCACAGATACGCAGTATTTT	CASDTGARGTDTQYF
-	TRBV7-3	TRBJ2-3	TRBD1	TGTGCCAGCAGCTTAAGGCCCAGGGGGCACACAGATACGCAGTATTTT	CASSLRPRGHTDTQYF
-	TRBV6-1	TRBJ1-5	-	TGTGCCAGCAGTGAAAGGTGGGGGTGGAGGCAGCCCCAGCATTTT	CASSERWGWRQPQHF
-	TRBV15	TRBJ2-3	-	TGTGCCACCAGCATATACGGGGGATACACAGATACGCAGTATTTT	CATSIYGGYTDTQYF
few	TRBV7-9	TRBJ2-7	-	TGTGCCAGCAGCTCTCGGGACGAGCAGTACTTC	CASSSRDEQYF
-	TRBV6-2/TRBV6-3	TRBJ1-5	-	TGTGCCAGCAGTTACGCGGTCAAGGGGCCCCAGCATTTT	CASSYAVKGPQHF
-	TRBV7-2	TRBJ2-3	-	TGTGCCAGTCAAAGGCCCGGGACAGATACGCAGTATTTT	CASQRPGTDTQYF
-	TRBV7-3	TRBJ2-1	-	TGTGCCAGCAGCTTATCGCGGAGCTCCTACAATGAGCAGTTCTTC	CASSLSRSSYNEQFF
-	TRBV10-3	TRBJ2-5	-	TGTGCCAGTCTACAGGGACCGGGGGAGACCCAGTACTTC	CASLQGPGETQYF
-	TRBV5-1	TRBJ1-6	-	TGCGCCAGCAGCTTGGATGGGCGTAATAATTCACCCCTCCACTTT	CASSLDGRNNSPLHF
-	TRBV27	TRBJ2-5	TRBD2	TGTGCCAGCAGCCTGGGACTAGCGGGACTGGAGACCCAGTACTTC	CASSLGLAGLETQYF
-	TRBV5-1	TRBJ1-4	TRBD1	TGCGCCAGCAAGGCTACAGGGGGCGGTCTGTATGAAAAACTGTTTTTT	CASKATGGGLYEKLFF
once	TRBV4-2	TRBJ2-3	-	TGTGCCAGCAGCCAACTGCTAGACAGCACAGATACGCAGTATTTT	CASSQLLDSTDTQYF
many	TRBV5-1	TRBJ2-7	TRBD2	TGCGCCAGCAGCTTTGGTAGCGGGGATTACGAGCAGTACTTC	CASSFGSGDYEQYF
-	TRBV6-2/TRBV6-3	TRBJ1-5	-	TGTGCCAGCAGCCCGCACGCTGGGAGTGGGGGCAATCAGCCCCAGCATTTT	CASSPHAGSGGNQPQHF
-	TRBV19	TRBJ2-2	-	TGTGCCAGTAGTCCACGGGGCACTCCTAGGAACACCGGGGAGCTGTTTTTT	CASSPRGTPRNTGELFF
-	TRBV6-5	TRBJ2-7	TRBD2	TGTGCCAGCAGTTACCTCTTTAGCGGGGCCTCCTACGAGCAGTACTTC	CASSYLFSGASYEQYF
-	TRBV24-1	TRBJ1-2	-	TGTGCCACCAGTGACAGTATCCGCTACACCTTC	CATSDSIRYTF
once	TRBV9	TRBJ2-3	-	TGTGCCAGCAGCGTAGAAGGGAGCGGGAGCACAGATACGCAGTATTTT	CASSVEGSGSTDTQYF
-	TRBV15	TRBJ2-5	-	TGTGCCACCAGCAGAGGCGGCTACCCGAACTCTGGGACCCAGTACTTC	CATSRGGYPNSGTQYF
-	TRBV7-8	TRBJ2-6	-	TGTGCCAGCAGCTTAACTACTTCTGGGGCCAACGTCCTGACTTTC	CASSLTTSGANVLTF
-	TRBV4-3	TRBJ1-4	-	TGCGCCAGCAGCCAAGATCTTGCCGGCGTCAGACGACATGAAAAACTGTTTTTT	CASSQDLAGVRRHEKLFF
-	TRBV10-2	TRBJ2-5	-	TGCGCCAGCATTGCGGGCCAGGGAATTAGTATGAAAGAGACCCAGTACTTC	CASIAGQGISMKETQYF
-	TRBV6-1	TRBJ1-1	-	TGTGCCAGCAGTGAAAACAGTCCAGGTGAAGCTTTCTTT	CASSENSPGEAFF
-	TRBV7-3	TRBJ2-1	-	TGTGCCAGCAGCGCCAACCCCATTACTAATGAGCAGTTCTTC	CASSANPITNEQFF
-	TRBV24-1	TRBJ2-3	-	TGTGCCACCAGTGAACCGGGCACAGATACGCAGTATTTT	CATSEPGTDTQYF
-	TRBV20-1	TRBJ2-4	-	TGCAGTGCCAAAGACCCCCAGCTTCAGTACTTC	CSAKDPQLQYF
-	TRBV15	TRBJ2-1	-	TGTGCCACCAGCCAGGCTACTTACAATGAGCAGTTCTTC	CATSQATYNEQFF
-	TRBV5-3	TRBJ2-4	-	TGTGCCGGGGGGAGAATAGCGGAGGCGATGGCCAAAAACATTCAGTACTTC	CAGGRIAEAMAKNIQYF
-	TRBV23-1	TRBJ1-5	TRBD1	TGCGCCAGCAGTCAAGGGGACAGACTTAATCAGCCCCAGCATTTT	CASSQGDRLNQPQHF
-	TRBV30	TRBJ2-2	-	TGTGCCTGGAGTTTTCCGAGCTTAACCGGGGAGCTGTTTTTT	CAWSFPSLTGELFF
once	TRBV18	TRBJ2-1	TRBD2	TGTGCCAGCTCACCACCGGGGGGGTTTGAGGATGAGCAGTTCTTC	CASSPPGGFEDEQFF
-	TRBV21-1	TRBJ2-6	-	TGTGCCAGCAGCATGAGGGGGGCTGGGGCCAACGTCCTGACTTTC	CASSMRGAGANVLTF